The source of this T cell receptor beta chain is a study of blood T cells in healthy people across ages. General study points: For the donors, CMV status was unknown and possibly confounded expanded clonotype changes. With age, beta diversity per million T cells declined roughly linearly, significantly by 40.

The CDR3 runs to 14 residues. V was shortened by 2 bases and J by 7 bases, with 14 bases between the two germline ends. Germline V gene lookup returns CDR1 SGHAT and CDR2 FQNNGV. A second PCR, run for about 6 to 11 cycles, used a sample-barcoded 5' primer plus a J-beta primer mix. One entry per CDR3 protein results from TCRdb running MiXCR on the 5' RACE reads. The profile shows roughly 1 million distinct CDR3 sequences, under 30% of them singletons. This clonotype showed up just a few times. As yet, its antigen is unknown. These sequences were also reported in another study, on T cells of mothers and their children.

The specimen sequenced was blood. The rearrangement links TRBV11-2 to TRBJ1-1; D remains ambiguous. This receptor was obtained from a girl aged 2-10 years in good health. CDR3: CASSLLGRWDEAFF. The CDR3 bases are TGTGCCAGCAGCTTATTGGGAAGATGGGATGAAGCTTTCTTT.